This TCR beta chain was captured by sequencing in a study of sequential checkpoint blockade in melanoma. As for the study in general: Patients were randomized 1:1 to nivolumab-then-ipilimumab or ipilimumab-then-nivolumab first-line. Both treatment sequences were followed by maintenance nivolumab.

TCRdb keeps only in-frame clones here, not all; method: immunoSEQ multiplex PCR. The table has about 15,000 clones, around 77% seen once. The treatment was: randomized to nivolumab then ipilimumab (arm A) or the reverse (arm B). No patient had prior DNA-damaging chemotherapy. Sorted cells were live CD3+CD8+, lacking CD19 and CD56, from PBMCs. The source of this sequence is a human donor with melanoma. The input for sequencing was CD8+ T cells sorted from blood (inferred from file names), taken from a patient given nivolumab and ipilimumab in sequence.

This CDR3 reads CASSFGLAGEEQFF. The CDR3 DNA reads TGTGCCAGCAGTTTTGGACTAGCGGGTGAGGAGCAGTTCTTC. This sequence joins TRBV27 and TRBJ2-1, with 11 positions matching TRBD2. V shed 3 bases, J shed 10 bases, and the junction held 5 bases outside the gene matches. This CDR3 has 14 amino acids. In germline, CDR1 is MNHEY, CDR2 SMNVEV (reference sequence).